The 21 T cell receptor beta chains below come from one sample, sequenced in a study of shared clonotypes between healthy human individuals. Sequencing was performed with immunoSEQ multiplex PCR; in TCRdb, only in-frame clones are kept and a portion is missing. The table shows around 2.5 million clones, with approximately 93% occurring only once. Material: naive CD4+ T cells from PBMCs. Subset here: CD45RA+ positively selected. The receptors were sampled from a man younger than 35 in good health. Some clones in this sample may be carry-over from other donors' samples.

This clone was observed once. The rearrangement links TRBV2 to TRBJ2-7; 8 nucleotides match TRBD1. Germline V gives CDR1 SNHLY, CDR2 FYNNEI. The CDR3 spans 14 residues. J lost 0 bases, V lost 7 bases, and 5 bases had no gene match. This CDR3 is CASNTGGSSYEQYF. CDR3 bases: TGTGCCAGCAATACAGGGGGTTCCTCCTACGAGCAGTACTTC.

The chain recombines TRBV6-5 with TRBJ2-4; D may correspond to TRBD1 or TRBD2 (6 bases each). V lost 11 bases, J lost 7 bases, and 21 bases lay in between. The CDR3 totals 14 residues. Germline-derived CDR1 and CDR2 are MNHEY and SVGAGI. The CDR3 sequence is CASKTSSGGNIQYF. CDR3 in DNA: TGTGCCTCTAAGACCTCCTCCGGGGGCAACATTCAGTACTTC.

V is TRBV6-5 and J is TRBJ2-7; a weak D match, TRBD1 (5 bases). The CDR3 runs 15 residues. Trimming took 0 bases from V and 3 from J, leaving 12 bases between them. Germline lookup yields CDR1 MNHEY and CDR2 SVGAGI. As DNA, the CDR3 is TGTGCCAGCAGTTACTCTGAGACAGCCCACTACGAGCAGTACTTC. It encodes CASSYSETAHYEQYF.

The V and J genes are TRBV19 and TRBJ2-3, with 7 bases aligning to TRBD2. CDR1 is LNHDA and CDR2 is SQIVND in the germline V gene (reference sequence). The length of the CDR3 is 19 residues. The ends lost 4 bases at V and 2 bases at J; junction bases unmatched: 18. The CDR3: CASSKEPSGSGGYTDTQYF. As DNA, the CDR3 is TGTGCCAGTAGTAAAGAACCTTCGGGTTCGGGGGGATACACAGATACGCAGTATTTT. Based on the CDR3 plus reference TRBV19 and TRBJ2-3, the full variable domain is DGGITQSPKYLFRKEGQNVTLSCEQNLNHDAMYWYRQDPGQGLRLIYYSQIVNDFQKGDIAEGYSVSREKKESFPLTVTSAQKNPTAFYLCASSKEPSGSGGYTDTQYFGPGTRLTVL.

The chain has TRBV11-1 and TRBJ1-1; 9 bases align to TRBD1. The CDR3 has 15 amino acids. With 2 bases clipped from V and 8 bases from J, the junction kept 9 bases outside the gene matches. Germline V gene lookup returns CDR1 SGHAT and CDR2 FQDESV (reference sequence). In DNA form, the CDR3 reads TGTGCCAGCAGCTTACAAGGGACAGGGAACATCGAAGCTTTCTTT. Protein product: CASSLQGTGNIEAFF.

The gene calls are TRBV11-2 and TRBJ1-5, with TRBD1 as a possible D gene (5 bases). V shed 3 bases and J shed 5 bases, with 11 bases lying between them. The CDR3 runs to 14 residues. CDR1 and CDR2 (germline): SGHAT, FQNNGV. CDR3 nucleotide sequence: TGTGCCAGCAGCTTTGGGACGGGGGATCAGCCCCAGCATTTT. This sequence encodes CASSFGTGDQPQHF. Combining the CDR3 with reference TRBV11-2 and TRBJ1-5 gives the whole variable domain EAGVAQSPRYKIIEKRQSVAFWCNPISGHATLYWYQQILGQGPKLLIQFQNNGVVDDSQLPKDRFSAERLKGVDSTLKIQPAKLEDSAVYLCASSFGTGDQPQHFGDGTRLSIL.

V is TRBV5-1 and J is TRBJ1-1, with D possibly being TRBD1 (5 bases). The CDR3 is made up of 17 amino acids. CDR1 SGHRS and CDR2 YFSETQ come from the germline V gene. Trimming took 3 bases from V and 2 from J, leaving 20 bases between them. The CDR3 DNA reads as TGCGCCAGCAGCTCCGGTTGGGCGGGAGGGGACAACACTGAAGCTTTCTTT. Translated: CASSSGWAGGDNTEAFF. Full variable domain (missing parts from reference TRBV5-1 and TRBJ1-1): KAGVTQTPRYLIKTRGQQVTLSCSPISGHRSVSWYQQTPGQGLQFLFEYFSETQRNKGNFPGRFSGRQFSNSRSEMNVSTLELGDSALYLCASSSGWAGGDNTEAFFGQGTRLTVV.

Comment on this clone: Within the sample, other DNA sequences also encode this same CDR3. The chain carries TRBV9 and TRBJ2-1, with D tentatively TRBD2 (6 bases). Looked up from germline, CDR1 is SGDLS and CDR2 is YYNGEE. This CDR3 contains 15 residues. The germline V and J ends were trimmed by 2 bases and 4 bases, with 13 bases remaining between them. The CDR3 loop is CASSVDGGTYNEQFF. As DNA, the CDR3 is TGTGCCAGCAGCGTCGATGGGGGGACTTACAATGAGCAGTTCTTC.

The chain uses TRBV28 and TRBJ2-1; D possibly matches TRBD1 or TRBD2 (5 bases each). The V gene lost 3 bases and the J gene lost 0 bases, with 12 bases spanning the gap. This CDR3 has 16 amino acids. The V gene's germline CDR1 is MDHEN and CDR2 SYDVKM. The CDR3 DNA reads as TGTGCCAGCAGTTTCGCAGGGAGCAGCTCCTACAATGAGCAGTTCTTC. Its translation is CASSFAGSSSYNEQFF.

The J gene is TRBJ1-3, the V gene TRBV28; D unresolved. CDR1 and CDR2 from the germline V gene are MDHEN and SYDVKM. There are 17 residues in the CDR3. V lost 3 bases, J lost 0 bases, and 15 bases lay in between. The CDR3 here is CASSFSFGGSSGNTIYF. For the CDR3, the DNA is TGTGCCAGCAGTTTCAGTTTCGGCGGCAGCTCTGGAAACACCATATATTTT.

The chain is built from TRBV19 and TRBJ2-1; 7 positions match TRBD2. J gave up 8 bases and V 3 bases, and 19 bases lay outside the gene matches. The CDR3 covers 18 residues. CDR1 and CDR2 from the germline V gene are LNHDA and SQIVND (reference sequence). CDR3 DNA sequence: TGTGCCAGTAGTATGGTCCGGGGCGGGAGATCTGGGGTATATGAGCAGTTCTTC. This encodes CASSMVRGGRSGVYEQFF.

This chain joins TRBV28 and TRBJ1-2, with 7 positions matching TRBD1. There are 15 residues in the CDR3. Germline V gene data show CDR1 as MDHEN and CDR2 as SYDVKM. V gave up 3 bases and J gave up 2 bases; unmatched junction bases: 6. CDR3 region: CASSLQGQPNYGYTF. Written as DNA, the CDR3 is TGTGCCAGCAGTTTGCAGGGACAGCCCAACTATGGCTACACCTTC.

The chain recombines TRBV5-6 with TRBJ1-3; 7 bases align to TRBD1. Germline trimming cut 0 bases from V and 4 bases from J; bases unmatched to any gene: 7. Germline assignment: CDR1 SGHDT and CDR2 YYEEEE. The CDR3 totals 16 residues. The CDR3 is CASSLGGTVDGNTIYF. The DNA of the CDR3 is TGTGCCAGCAGCTTGGGAGGGACAGTCGACGGAAACACCATATATTTT.

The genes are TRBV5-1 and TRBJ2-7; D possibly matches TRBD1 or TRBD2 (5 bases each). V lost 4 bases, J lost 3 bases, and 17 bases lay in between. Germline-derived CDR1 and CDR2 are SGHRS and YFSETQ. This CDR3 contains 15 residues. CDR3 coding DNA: TGCGCCAGCAGCCCAAGACAGAGCCGGGACTACGAGCAGTACTTC. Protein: CASSPRQSRDYEQYF.

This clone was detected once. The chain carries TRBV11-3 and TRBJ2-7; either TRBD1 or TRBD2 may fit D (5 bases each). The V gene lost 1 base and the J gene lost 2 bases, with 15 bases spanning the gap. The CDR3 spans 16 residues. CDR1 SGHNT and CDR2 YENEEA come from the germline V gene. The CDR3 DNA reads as TGTGCCAGCAGCTTAGCCTACGGGGCAGACCCCTACGAGCAGTACTTC. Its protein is CASSLAYGADPYEQYF.

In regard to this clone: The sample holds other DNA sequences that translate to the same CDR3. The CDR3 bases are TGTGCCAGCAGCTTCGGGACTAGCGGGAGTTCCTACAATGAGCAGTTCTTC. Translation: CASSFGTSGSSYNEQFF. This chain connects TRBV7-9 to TRBJ2-1; the match to TRBD2 covers 14 bases. CDR3 length: 17 amino acids. Germline-derived CDR1 and CDR2 are SEHNR and FQNEAQ (reference sequence). The V gene end was trimmed by 3 bases and the J gene end by 1 base; junction bases not matched to a gene: 2.

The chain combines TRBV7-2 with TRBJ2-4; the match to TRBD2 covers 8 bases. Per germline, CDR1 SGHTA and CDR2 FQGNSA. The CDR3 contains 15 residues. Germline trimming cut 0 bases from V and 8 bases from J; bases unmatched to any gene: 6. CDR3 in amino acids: CASSLAGRAPDIQYF. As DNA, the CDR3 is TGTGCCAGCAGCTTAGCCGGGAGGGCGCCGGACATTCAGTACTTC.

The CDR3 sequence is CASSNNIGGLGEKLFF. The CDR3 nucleotides are TGTGCCAGCAGCAACAATATCGGGGGGCTAGGCGAAAAACTGTTTTTT. The chain carries TRBV5-4 and TRBJ1-4; TRBD1 might be the D (6 bases). The CDR3 covers 16 residues. Germline values: CDR1 SGHNT, CDR2 YYREEE (reference sequence). V dropped 4 bases and J dropped 8 bases, with 21 bases sitting between them. The full variable domain, in which reference TRBV5-4 and TRBJ1-4 provide the parts outside the CDR3, is ETGVTQSPTHLIKTRGQQVTLRCSSQSGHNTVSWYQQALGQGPQFIFQYYREEENGRGNFPPRFSGLQFPNYSSELNVNALELDDSALYLCASSNNIGGLGEKLFFGSGTQLSVL.

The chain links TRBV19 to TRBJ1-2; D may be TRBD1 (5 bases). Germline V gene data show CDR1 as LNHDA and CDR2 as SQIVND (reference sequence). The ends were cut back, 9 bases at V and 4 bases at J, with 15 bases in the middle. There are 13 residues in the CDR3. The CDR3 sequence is CASRQGGFYGYTF. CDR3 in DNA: TGTGCCAGCCGGCAGGGAGGGTTCTATGGCTACACCTTC.

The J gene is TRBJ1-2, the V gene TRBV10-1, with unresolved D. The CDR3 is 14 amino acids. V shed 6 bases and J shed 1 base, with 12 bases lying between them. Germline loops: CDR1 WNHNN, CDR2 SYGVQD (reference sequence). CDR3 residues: CASSPATINYGYTF. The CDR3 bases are TGCGCCAGCAGCCCCGCCACGATTAACTATGGCTACACCTTC.

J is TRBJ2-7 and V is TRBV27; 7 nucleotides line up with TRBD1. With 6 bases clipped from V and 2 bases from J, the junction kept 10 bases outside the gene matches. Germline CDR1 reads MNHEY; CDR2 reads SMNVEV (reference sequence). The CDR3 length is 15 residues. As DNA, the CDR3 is TGTGCCAGCAGCACTTCCGGGACAGCCCCCTACGAGCAGTACTTC. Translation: CASSTSGTAPYEQYF.